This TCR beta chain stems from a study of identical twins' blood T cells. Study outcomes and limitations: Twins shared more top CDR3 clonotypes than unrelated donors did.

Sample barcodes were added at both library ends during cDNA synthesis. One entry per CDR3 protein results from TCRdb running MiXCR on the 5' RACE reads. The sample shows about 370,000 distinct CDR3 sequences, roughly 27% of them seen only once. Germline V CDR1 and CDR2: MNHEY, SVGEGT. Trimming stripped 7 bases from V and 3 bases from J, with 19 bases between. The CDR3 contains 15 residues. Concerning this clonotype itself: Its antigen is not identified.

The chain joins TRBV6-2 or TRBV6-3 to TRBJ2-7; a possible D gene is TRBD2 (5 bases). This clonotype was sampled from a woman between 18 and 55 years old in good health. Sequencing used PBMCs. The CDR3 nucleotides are TGTGCCAGCAACTTCCCGACTATAGGGAGCTACGAGCAGTACTTC. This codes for CASNFPTIGSYEQYF.